Detailed here is one T cell receptor (beta chain). This specimen belongs to a study of T cell changes during pregnancy in multiple sclerosis. The assay was immunoSEQ multiplex PCR, and TCRdb's table has in-frame clones only and misses some. Of roughly 40,000 clones detected, 94% appear once; the ten largest clones hold approximately 0.36%. Sequencing was performed on CD4+ T cells from peripheral blood mononuclear cells, taken after pregnancy. The TCR originated in a female donor with multiple sclerosis, enrolled in a pregnancy study.

CDR3 protein: CASSLAGAGVSYEQYF. The CDR3 DNA follows: TGCGCCAGCAGCTTGGCCGGGGCGGGGGTGTCCTACGAGCAGTACTTC. The chain carries TRBV5-1 and TRBJ2-7; 7 nucleotides align to TRBD2. This CDR3 comprises 16 residues. Germline V lookup: CDR1 SGHRS, CDR2 YFSETQ. The trim removed 0 bases at V and 1 base at J, leaving 7 bases unmatched.